A single sample is the source of the 8 T cell receptor beta chains below, sequenced in a study of cytomegalovirus exposure and HLA in healthy donors. Clones were read by immunoSEQ multiplex PCR, and TCRdb kept only the in-frame ones, dropping some. The repertoire holds about 170,000 clones, with less than 90% as singletons. The sequencing input was PBMCs. The origin of the receptors is a woman aged 18-35 years in good health and CMV-seronegative.

The rearrangement uses TRBV9 and TRBJ1-3; TRBD1 agrees at 8 bases. In germline, CDR1 is SGDLS, CDR2 YYNGEE. CDR3 length: 16 residues. The trim removed 0 bases at V and 2 bases at J, leaving 4 bases unmatched. CDR3 sequence reads: CASSVATGAAGNTIYF. In DNA, the CDR3 is TGTGCCAGCAGCGTAGCGACAGGGGCGGCTGGAAACACCATATATTTT.

This rearrangement joins TRBV18 to TRBJ2-3; D not resolved. The V gene lost 4 bases and the J gene lost 1 base, with 12 bases spanning the gap. Looked up from germline, CDR1 is KGHSH and CDR2 is LQKENI. The CDR3 is 15 amino acids. CDR3 coding DNA: TGTGCCAGCTCACTTCAGGAAGTCGGCACAGATACGCAGTATTTT. Translation gives CASSLQEVGTDTQYF.

This clone was detected only once. This rearrangement joins TRBV12-5 to TRBJ2-1; possible D gene TRBD1, 6 bases. Looked up from germline, CDR1 is LGHNT and CDR2 is FRNRAP. The CDR3 is 15 residues long. Trimming cost V 2 bases and J 9 bases, with 17 bases left between them. The CDR3 DNA reads TGTGCTAGTGGTTTGACCCCAGGGGATTCAGGTGAGCAGTTCTTC. Protein: CASGLTPGDSGEQFF.

The chain links TRBV4-1 to TRBJ1-4; perhaps TRBD1 as D (6 bases). Looked up from germline, CDR1 is MGHRA and CDR2 is YSYEKL. The CDR3 sequence is 13 residues long. Between the trimmed V and J ends, which lost 4 bases and 8 bases, there was a span of 11 bases. DNA of the CDR3: TGCGCCAGCAGCCGTACAACAGGGGAAAAACTGTTTTTT. Its protein product is CASSRTTGEKLFF.

The V call is TRBV5-4, the J call TRBJ1-1; the D gene is possibly TRBD1 (5 bases). Between the trimmed V and J ends, which lost 4 bases and 10 bases, there was a span of 20 bases. Germline CDR1 reads SGHNT; CDR2 reads YYREEE (reference sequence). The CDR3 spans 14 residues. The CDR3 DNA reads as TGTGCCAGCAGCCCATCCGGGACTCCCAGCGGAGCTTTCTTT. It specifies CASSPSGTPSGAFF.

This clone has just one count. V and J are TRBV2 and TRBJ1-1, with a weak D call TRBD1 (5 bases). Germline V gives CDR1 SNHLY, CDR2 FYNNEI. The germline V and J ends were trimmed by 4 bases and 5 bases, with 8 bases remaining between them. This CDR3 is 12 amino acids long. CDR3 sequence reads: CASSVDITEAFF. DNA of the CDR3: TGTGCCAGCAGTGTGGACATAACTGAAGCTTTCTTT.

The chain joins TRBV5-1 to TRBJ2-2; 7 bases fit TRBD2. J was trimmed by 0 bases and V by 5 bases; bases with no gene match: 7. The germline CDR1 and CDR2 sequences are SGHRS and YFSETQ. CDR3 size: 16 residues. This CDR3 reads CASRGAGLANTGELFF. The CDR3 region has the DNA TGCGCCAGCAGAGGAGCGGGGCTAGCGAACACCGGGGAGCTGTTTTTT.

This clone was found a few times. The chain combines TRBV29-1 with TRBJ1-2, with 8 bases lining up with TRBD1. V shed 4 bases and J 6 bases; nucleotides not matched to a gene: 4. Germline V gene data show CDR1 as SQVTM and CDR2 as ANQGSEA. The CDR3 extends over 12 amino acids. This chain's CDR3 is CSVVQGADGYTF. CDR3 DNA: TGCAGCGTTGTCCAGGGGGCGGATGGCTACACCTTC.